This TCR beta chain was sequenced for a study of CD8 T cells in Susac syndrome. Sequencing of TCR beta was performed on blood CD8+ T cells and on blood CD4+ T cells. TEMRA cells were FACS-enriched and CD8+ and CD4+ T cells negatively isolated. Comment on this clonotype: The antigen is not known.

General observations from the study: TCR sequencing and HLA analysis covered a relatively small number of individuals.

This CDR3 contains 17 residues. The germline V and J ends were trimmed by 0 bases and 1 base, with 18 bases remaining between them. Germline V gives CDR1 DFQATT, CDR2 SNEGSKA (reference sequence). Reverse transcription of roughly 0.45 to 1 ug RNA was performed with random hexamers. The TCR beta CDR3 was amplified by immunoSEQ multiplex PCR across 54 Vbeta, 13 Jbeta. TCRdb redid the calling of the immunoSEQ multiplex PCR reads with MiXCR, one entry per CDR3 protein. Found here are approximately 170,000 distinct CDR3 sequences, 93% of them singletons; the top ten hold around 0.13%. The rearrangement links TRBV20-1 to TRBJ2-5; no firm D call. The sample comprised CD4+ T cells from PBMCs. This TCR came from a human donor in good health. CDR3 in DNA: TGCAGTGCTAGAGATTCAGGTCATGCAGGCCTCCAAGAGACCCAGTACTTC. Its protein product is CSARDSGHAGLQETQYF.